The T cell receptor beta chain described here comes from a study of identical twins. Study-wide results and limits: Out-of-frame alpha sequences common to twins were enriched for low generation probability.

Germline V gene data show CDR1 as LGHDT and CDR2 as YNNKEL (reference sequence). Losses at the gene ends were 1 base for V and 6 bases for J; bases not matched to a gene: 8. The CDR3 is 15 amino acids. TCRdb reprocessed the 5' RACE reads via MiXCR and lists one record per CDR3 protein. The data show approximately 1.8 million distinct CDR3 sequences, about 30% seen once. A word on this clonotype: What it binds is not known.

This sequence was found in a newborn girl in good health. The chain carries TRBV3-1 and TRBJ1-2; 7 nucleotides match TRBD1. The specimen sequenced was cord blood. The DNA for the CDR3 is TGTGCCAGCAGCCAAGGGAGGGGGCGCTCGGATGGCTACACCTTC. It yields the protein CASSQGRGRSDGYTF.